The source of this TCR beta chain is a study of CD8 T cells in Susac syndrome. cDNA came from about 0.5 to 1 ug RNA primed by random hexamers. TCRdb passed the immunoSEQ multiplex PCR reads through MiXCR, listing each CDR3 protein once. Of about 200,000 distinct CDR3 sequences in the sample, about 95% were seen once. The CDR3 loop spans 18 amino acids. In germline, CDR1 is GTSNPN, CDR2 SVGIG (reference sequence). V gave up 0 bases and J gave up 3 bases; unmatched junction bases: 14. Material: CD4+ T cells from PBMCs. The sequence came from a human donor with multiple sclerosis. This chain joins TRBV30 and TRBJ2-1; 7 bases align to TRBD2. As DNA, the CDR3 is TGTGCCTGGAGTGTACTTAGCGGGCGAATCCTCGGCTACAATGAGCAGTTCTTC. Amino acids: CAWSVLSGRILGYNEQFF.